This T cell receptor (beta chain) was profiled in a study of Graves' ophthalmopathy and Graves' hyperthyroidism listed by TCRdb under 2018. Looking at the study overall: Peripheral blood was collected at initial diagnosis, before any treatment. For independent validation, a separate cohort was made up of some 18 hyperthyroidism patients plus 17 patients who later progressed from hyperthyroidism to ophthalmopathy. The 100 discovery patients were divided at random into training and test sets in a 7:3 ratio. In total, 135 blood samples were TCR-sequenced: around 42 ophthalmopathy, roughly 77 hyperthyroidism and some 17 hyperthyroidism-to-ophthalmopathy patients. Following sample collection, hyperthyroidism patients were given methimazole at a starting dose of 30 mg daily, and ophthalmopathy patients were given high-dose intravenous methylprednisolone. To explore V-J signatures that separate ophthalmopathy from hyperthyroidism, a discovery set of about a hundred patients was enrolled, consisting of about 43 with ophthalmopathy and around 57 with stable hyperthyroidism. The study used signatures of the TCR beta repertoire to tell Graves' ophthalmopathy apart from Graves' hyperthyroidism and to predict which patients would progress to ophthalmopathy. T-cell repertoires of thyroid tissue and blood were compared in about 6 hyperthyroidism patients. Summary of the overall study and its limitations: Ophthalmopathy was separated from stable hyperthyroidism by the 13-signature model with about 88% sensitivity and 81% to 84% specificity in cross-validation and with 80%/75% in the test set. Most expanded thyroid clonotypes with frequency above 0.001 were also detected in blood, suggesting blood repertoires may reflect the thyroid immune response. Sample size was not predetermined statistically, and investigators were not blinded to group allocation. In validation, the model predicted ophthalmopathy progression with 70.59% sensitivity and approximately 75% specificity; 12 predicted patients were CT-confirmed with GO in a median of approximately 6.2 months.

The CDR3 sequence holds 13 residues, the cysteine and phenylalanine included. The DNA shown is the 39-base CDR3, in frame from base 1. V lost 6 bases and J lost 4 bases; the stretch between them is 12 bases long. From the germline V gene, CDR1 is MNHNS and CDR2 is SASEGT. Of note for this clonotype: No antigen is known for it. Base qualities are missing; no much larger clone stands one base away.

TCR beta CDR3 regions were amplified from RNA transcripts for repertoire sequencing. The first round of RT-PCR was done with HTBI primers and the Qiagen OneStep RT-PCR kit, and was followed by a second round of multiplex PCR, then size selection and purification. Libraries were sequenced on an Illumina HiSeq2000 using paired-end 100 bp reads. The paper's data handling went like this. SOAPnuke was used to process the reads, removing any read that contained adapters or uncalled bases, had a mean Phred below 15, or lacked an exact match to the constant primer or identifier. COPE v1.2.5 was used to merge high-quality paired reads. Clonotypes were defined as unique nucleotide sequences and were aligned to IMGT TRB V, D and J references using MiTCR v1.1. Analysis was restricted to V-J combinations with a frequency above 0.0001, which covered 99.2% of repertoires. For each V-J combination, a TCR clonal expansion and chaos score was defined as the ratio of F50 clonal expansion to chaos observed in the TCRdist matrix. Welch's t-statistics and random forest were used to narrow the features down to more than 10 V-J combinations, which were then fed into a naive Bayes classifier. The Morisita-Horn index was used to measure how similar the thyroid and blood repertoires were. The public sequencing data were trimmed at Q25 with fastp and processed into clonotypes with MiXCR by TCRdb, which kept only in-frame beta chains. Under each unique CDR3 protein, matching rows form one entry showing the most common genes and DNA. The V and J calls follow TCRdb's processing rather than the paper's. The sample has fewer than 600,000 distinct CDR3 sequences on record, approximately 15% of them singletons. The ten largest make up 9.5% to 10% of the sample.

Ophthalmopathy patients were characterized by moderately to severely active disease, a Clinical Activity Score of at least 3, a NOSPECS grade of at least 4, and a disease duration under 3 months. Patients with other autoimmune diseases, uncontrolled infections, pregnancy or lactation were excluded. Diagnosis was based on clinical symptoms, serum thyroxine, TRAb, thyroid ultrasound and orbital computed tomography. Using Ficoll-Paque density gradient centrifugation, PBMCs were isolated from 10 ml of fresh peripheral blood. Total RNA was extracted with Trizol reagent and quality-checked on an Agilent 2100 Bioanalyzer.

The sample comprised blood. The TCR sequence derives from a woman in her twenties or thirties with Graves' ophthalmopathy. Donor details come from another sample of the same person, matched by shared clones. The V and J genes are TRBV6-1 and TRBJ1-1; matching of 6 bases hints at TRBD1 as the D gene. For the CDR3, the sequence is CASSSDRTTEAFF. The DNA sequence is as follows: TGTGCCAGCAGCAGCGACAGGACCACTGAAGCTTTCTTT.